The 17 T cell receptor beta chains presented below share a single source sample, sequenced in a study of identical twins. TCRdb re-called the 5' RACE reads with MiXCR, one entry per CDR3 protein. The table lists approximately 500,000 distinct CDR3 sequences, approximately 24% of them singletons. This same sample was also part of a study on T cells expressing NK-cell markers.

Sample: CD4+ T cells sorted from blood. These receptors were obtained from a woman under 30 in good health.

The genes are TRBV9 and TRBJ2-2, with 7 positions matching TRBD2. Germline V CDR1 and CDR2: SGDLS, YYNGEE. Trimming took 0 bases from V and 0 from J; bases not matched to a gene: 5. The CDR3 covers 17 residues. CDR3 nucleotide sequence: TGTGCCAGCAGCGTAGGATACGGGAGGTCGAACACCGGGGAGCTGTTTTTT. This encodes CASSVGYGRSNTGELFF.

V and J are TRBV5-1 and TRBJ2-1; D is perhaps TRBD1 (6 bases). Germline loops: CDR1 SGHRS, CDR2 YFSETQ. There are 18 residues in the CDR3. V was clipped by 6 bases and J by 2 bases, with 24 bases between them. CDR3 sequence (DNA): TGCGCCAGCATGTTAGGGGTACGGCAGGGGAAAGCCTACAATGAGCAGTTCTTC. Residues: CASMLGVRQGKAYNEQFF.

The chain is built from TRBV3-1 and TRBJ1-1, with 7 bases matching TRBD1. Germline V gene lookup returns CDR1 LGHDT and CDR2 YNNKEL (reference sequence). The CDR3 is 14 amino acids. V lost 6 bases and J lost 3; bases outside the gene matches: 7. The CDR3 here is CASRYRGEYTEAFF. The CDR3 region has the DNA TGTGCCAGCAGATACAGGGGAGAATACACTGAAGCTTTCTTT. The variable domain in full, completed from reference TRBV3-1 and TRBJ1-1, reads DTAVSQTPKYLVTQMGNDKSIKCEQNLGHDTMYWYKQDSKKFLKIMFSYNNKELIINETVPNRFSPKSPDKAHLNLHINSLELGDSAVYFCASRYRGEYTEAFFGQGTRLTVV.

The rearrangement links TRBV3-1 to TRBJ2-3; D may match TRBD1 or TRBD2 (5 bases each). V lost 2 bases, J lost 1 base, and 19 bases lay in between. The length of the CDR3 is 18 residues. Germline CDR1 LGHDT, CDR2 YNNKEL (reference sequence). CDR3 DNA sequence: TGTGCCAGCAGCCAAATCCGGGGACGACAACTCGGCACAGATACGCAGTATTTT. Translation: CASSQIRGRQLGTDTQYF.

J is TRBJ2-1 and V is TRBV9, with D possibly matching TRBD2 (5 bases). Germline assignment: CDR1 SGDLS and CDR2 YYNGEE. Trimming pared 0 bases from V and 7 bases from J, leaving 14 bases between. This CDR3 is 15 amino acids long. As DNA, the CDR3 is TGTGCCAGCAGCGTAGCTCACGGCGGGTCTAATGAGCAGTTCTTC. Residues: CASSVAHGGSNEQFF.

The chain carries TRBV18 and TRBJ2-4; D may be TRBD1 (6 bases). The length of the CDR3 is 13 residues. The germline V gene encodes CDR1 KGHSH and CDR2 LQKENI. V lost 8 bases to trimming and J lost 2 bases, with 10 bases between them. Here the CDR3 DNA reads TGTGCCAGCCCACAGGGCCCCAAAAACATTCAGTACTTC. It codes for CASPQGPKNIQYF.

DNA for the CDR3: TGTGCCAGCAGTTTACAGGGGTTTCGGGAGACCCAGTACTTC. It codes for CASSLQGFRETQYF. The V and J genes are TRBV7-9 and TRBJ2-5; 7 nucleotides align to TRBD1. CDR1 is SEHNR and CDR2 is FQNEAQ in the germline V gene (reference sequence). V was pared by 6 bases and J by 5 bases, with 9 bases of the junction left unmatched. The CDR3 consists of 14 residues.

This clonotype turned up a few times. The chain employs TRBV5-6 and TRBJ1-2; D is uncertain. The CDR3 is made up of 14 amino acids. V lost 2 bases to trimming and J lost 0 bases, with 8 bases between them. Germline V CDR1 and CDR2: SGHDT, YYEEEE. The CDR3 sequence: CASSFVWANYGYTF. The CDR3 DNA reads TGTGCCAGCAGCTTTGTCTGGGCTAACTATGGCTACACCTTC.

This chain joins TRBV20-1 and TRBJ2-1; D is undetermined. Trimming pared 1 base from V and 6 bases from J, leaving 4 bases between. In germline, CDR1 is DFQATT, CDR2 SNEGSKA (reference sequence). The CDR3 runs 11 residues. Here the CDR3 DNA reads TGCAGTGCTAGAGGGTCCAATGAGCAGTTCTTC. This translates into CSARGSNEQFF.

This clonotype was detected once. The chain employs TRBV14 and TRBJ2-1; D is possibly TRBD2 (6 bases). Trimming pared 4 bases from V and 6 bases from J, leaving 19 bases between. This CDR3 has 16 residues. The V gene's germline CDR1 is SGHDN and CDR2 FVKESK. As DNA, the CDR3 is TGTGCCAGCAGCCCGTGGAGTGCGGGGCGATTCAATGAGCAGTTCTTC. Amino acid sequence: CASSPWSAGRFNEQFF.

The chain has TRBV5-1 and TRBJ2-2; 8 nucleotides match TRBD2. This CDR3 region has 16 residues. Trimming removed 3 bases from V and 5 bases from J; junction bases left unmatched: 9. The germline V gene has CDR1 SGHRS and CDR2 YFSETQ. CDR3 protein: CASSSHGTRKTGELFF. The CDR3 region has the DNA TGCGCCAGCAGCTCACACGGGACTAGGAAAACCGGGGAGCTGTTTTTT.

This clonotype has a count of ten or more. In DNA form, the CDR3 reads TGTGCCAGCAGTTACGCTAACAATGAGCAGTTCTTC. Amino acids: CASSYANNEQFF. This chain links TRBV6-2 or TRBV6-3 with TRBJ2-1, with unresolved D. V was trimmed by 2 bases and J by 5 bases, leaving 4 bases between them. Germline values: CDR1 MNHEY, CDR2 SVGEGT. This CDR3 comprises 12 residues.

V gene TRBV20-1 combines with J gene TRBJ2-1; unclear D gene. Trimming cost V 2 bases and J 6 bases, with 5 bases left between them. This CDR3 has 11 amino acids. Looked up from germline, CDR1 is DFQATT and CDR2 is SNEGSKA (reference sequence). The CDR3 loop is CSARLSNEQFF. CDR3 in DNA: TGCAGTGCTAGACTTAGCAATGAGCAGTTCTTC.

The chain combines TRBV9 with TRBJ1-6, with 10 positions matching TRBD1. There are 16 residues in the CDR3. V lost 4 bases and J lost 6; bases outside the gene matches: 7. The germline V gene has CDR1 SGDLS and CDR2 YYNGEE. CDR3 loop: CASSSRTGGSNSPLHF. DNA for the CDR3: TGTGCCAGCAGCTCGCGGACAGGGGGGAGTAATTCACCCCTCCACTTT.

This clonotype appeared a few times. The CDR3 nucleotides read TGCAGTGCCAACCAGGTGAAGACCCAGTACTTC. Translating it yields CSANQVKTQYF. This rearrangement joins TRBV20-1 to TRBJ2-5; D is ambiguous. V was pared by 6 bases and J by 6 bases, with 11 bases between. This CDR3 is built from 11 residues. In germline, CDR1 is DFQATT, CDR2 SNEGSKA (reference sequence).

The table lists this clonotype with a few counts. The CDR3 sequence is CASSQVAAGLNTEAFF. The CDR3 DNA is TGCGCCAGCAGCCAAGTCGCGGCAGGGTTGAACACTGAAGCTTTCTTT. This sequence joins TRBV4-1 and TRBJ1-1; D possibly corresponds to TRBD1 (5 bases). Germline CDR1 MGHRA, CDR2 YSYEKL. The CDR3 sequence is 16 residues long. V lost 1 base and J lost 0, with 12 bases in between.

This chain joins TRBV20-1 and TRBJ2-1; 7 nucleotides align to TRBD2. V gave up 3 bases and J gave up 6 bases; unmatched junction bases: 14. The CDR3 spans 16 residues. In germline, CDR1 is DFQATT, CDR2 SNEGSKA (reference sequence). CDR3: CSARPRWGLNGNEQFF. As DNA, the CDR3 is TGCAGTGCTAGGCCCAGGTGGGGACTAAACGGCAATGAGCAGTTCTTC.